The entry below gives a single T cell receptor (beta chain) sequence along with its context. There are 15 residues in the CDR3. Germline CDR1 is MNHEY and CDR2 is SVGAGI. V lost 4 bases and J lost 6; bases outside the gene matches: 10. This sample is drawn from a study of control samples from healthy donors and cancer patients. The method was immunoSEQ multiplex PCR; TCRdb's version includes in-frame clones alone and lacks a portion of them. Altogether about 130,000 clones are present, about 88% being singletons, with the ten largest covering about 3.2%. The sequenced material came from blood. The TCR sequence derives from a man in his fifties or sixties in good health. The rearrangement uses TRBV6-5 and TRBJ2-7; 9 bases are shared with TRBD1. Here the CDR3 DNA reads TGTGCCAGCAGTTCCCAGGGACAGGGAATAACCGAGCAGTACTTC. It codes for CASSSQGQGITEQYF.